What follows are 12 T cell receptor beta chains derived from one specimen sequenced in a study of T cell responses to AZD1222 COVID-19 vaccine. The protocol was immunoSEQ multiplex PCR, while the TCRdb copy is restricted to in-frame clones and leaves out a portion. The table lists roughly 62,000 clones, 76% of them singletons. Here the sequenced sample was peripheral blood, taken on day 0 of AZD1222 vaccination. These receptors originate from an adult in good health.

V usage is TRBV3-1 (or the pseudogene TRBV3-2) and J usage is TRBJ1-3, with 7 bases aligning to TRBD1. The CDR3 spans 15 residues. CDR1 and CDR2 from the germline V gene are LGHDT and YNNKEL (reference sequence). Losses at the gene ends were 1 base for V and 2 bases for J; bases not matched to a gene: 2. The CDR3: CASSQVTGPGNTIYF. The CDR3 DNA sequence: TGTGCCAGCAGCCAAGTGACAGGGCCTGGAAACACCATATATTTT.

The chain joins TRBV15 to TRBJ2-5; the D is unclear. The CDR3 is 15 residues long. CDR1 LNHNV and CDR2 YYDKDF come from the germline V gene (reference sequence). Between the trimmed V and J ends, which lost 0 bases and 0 bases, there was a span of 8 bases. The CDR3, as DNA: TGTGCCACCAGCAGAGATTACGGAAACCAAGAGACCCAGTACTTC. Protein sequence: CATSRDYGNQETQYF.

The CDR3 protein is CASSPAGLAGTYEQYF. The CDR3 coding sequence is TGTGCCAGCAGCCCTGCAGGACTAGCTGGGACCTACGAGCAGTACTTC. V gene TRBV7-7 combines with J gene TRBJ2-7; 8 bases fit TRBD2. Germline CDR1 reads SSHAT; CDR2 reads FNYEAQ (reference sequence). The CDR3 sequence is 16 residues long. Germline trimming cut 5 bases from V and 2 bases from J; bases unmatched to any gene: 11.

The chain employs TRBV7-6 and TRBJ1-2; maybe TRBD1 (5 bases). V lost 0 bases to trimming and J lost 6 bases, with 20 bases between them. Germline loops: CDR1 SGHVS, CDR2 FNYEAQ. CDR3 length: 17 residues. The CDR3 DNA follows: TGTGCCAGCAGCTTAGCGACAGCTGGGGCCCAAGTGGATGGCTACACCTTC. It yields the protein CASSLATAGAQVDGYTF.

The rearrangement links TRBV4-1 to TRBJ1-3, with D perhaps TRBD1 (5 bases). Trimming cost V 1 base and J 0 bases, with 16 bases left between them. The CDR3 consists of 18 residues. Germline CDR1 reads MGHRA; CDR2 reads YSYEKL. Written as DNA, the CDR3 is TGCGCCAGCAGCCAAGGACGGCAGAGGGGACCCTCTGGAAACACCATATATTTT. This codes for CASSQGRQRGPSGNTIYF.

CDR3 sequence reads: CASSPWTGRGEQFF. CDR3 coding DNA: TGTGCCAGCAGCCCCTGGACAGGGAGGGGTGAGCAGTTCTTC. This sequence joins TRBV14 and TRBJ2-1, with a possible D match to TRBD1 (8 bases). V dropped 4 bases and J dropped 9 bases, with 16 bases sitting between them. Per the germline V gene, CDR1 is SGHDN and CDR2 is FVKESK. This CDR3 region has 14 residues.

This chain joins TRBV28 and TRBJ2-1; 7 bases align to TRBD2. With 2 bases clipped from V and 4 bases from J, the junction kept 5 bases outside the gene matches. CDR3 length equals 15 residues. Germline CDR1 reads MDHEN; CDR2 reads SYDVKM. Written as DNA, the CDR3 is TGTGCCAGCAGTTTAGGCGGGGGAGGATACAATGAGCAGTTCTTC. This gives the protein CASSLGGGGYNEQFF.

The chain has TRBV15 and TRBJ2-7; TRBD1 aligns across 11 bases. Germline V gene lookup returns CDR1 LNHNV and CDR2 YYDKDF (reference sequence). The CDR3 loop spans 13 amino acids. Germline trimming cut 10 bases from V and 4 bases from J; bases unmatched to any gene: 6. For the CDR3, the DNA is TGTGCCAGCGGACAGGGGGCTGAGTACGAGCAGTACTTC. Translating it yields CASGQGAEYEQYF.

The J gene is TRBJ1-3, the V gene TRBV11-3; maybe TRBD1 (6 bases). V lost 5 bases and J lost 0, with 11 bases in between. The CDR3 has 15 residues. Germline CDR1 SGHNT, CDR2 YENEEA. The CDR3 DNA is TGTGCCAGCAGCGAGGGGGGGAGCTCTGGAAACACCATATATTTT. It codes for CASSEGGSSGNTIYF. Full variable domain (missing parts from reference TRBV11-3 and TRBJ1-3): EAGVVQSPRYKIIEKKQPVAFWCNPISGHNTLYWYLQNLGQGPELLIRYENEEAVDDSQLPKDRFSAERLKGVDSTLKIQPAELGDSAVYLCASSEGGSSGNTIYFGEGSWLTVV.

V usage is TRBV7-3 and J usage is TRBJ1-1; no clear D gene. Germline assignment: CDR1 SGHTA and CDR2 FQGTGA. Trimming shortened V by 5 bases and J by 6 bases, and 16 bases separated the two germline ends. The CDR3 runs to 14 residues. CDR3 in amino acids: CASSPSHSNAEAFF. In DNA form, the CDR3 reads TGTGCCAGCAGCCCGTCCCATAGCAACGCTGAAGCTTTCTTT.

The rearrangement links TRBV2 to TRBJ2-2; 11 nucleotides line up with TRBD1. V was pared by 6 bases and J by 3 bases, with 3 bases of the junction left unmatched. Germline values: CDR1 SNHLY, CDR2 FYNNEI. The CDR3 loop spans 15 amino acids. The CDR3 region has the DNA TGTGCCAGCAGCGGGACAGGGGGGGACACCGGGGAGCTGTTTTTT. Its protein is CASSGTGGDTGELFF.

The V gene is TRBV28, the J gene TRBJ1-2, with D perhaps matching TRBD1 (5 bases). From germline, CDR1 is MDHEN and CDR2 SYDVKM. Trimming cost V 5 bases and J 0 bases, with 10 bases left between them. The CDR3 loop spans 14 amino acids. This CDR3 reads CASSPGPTNYGYTF. In DNA, the CDR3 is TGTGCCAGCAGTCCGGGACCGACTAACTATGGCTACACCTTC.